This T cell receptor beta chain was retrieved from a study of T-cell reconstitution after alpha-beta-depleted transplantation in children. Study results and limitations: By one year post-transplant, T-cell counts and diversity largely arose from T cells that were newly produced. Some patients owed their high day-60 TCRbeta diversity to surviving recipient T cells and thymic progenitors. About two months after transplant, alpha-beta T cells reportedly came from several hundred expanded graft clones.

Germline V gene lookup returns CDR1 LGHDT and CDR2 YNNKEL (reference sequence). Trimming pared 1 base from V and 0 bases from J, leaving 4 bases between. The CDR3 contains 14 residues. In regard to this clonotype: As yet, its antigen is unknown.

Molecular barcoding with unique molecular identifiers was used for the TCRbeta library. TCRdb analysed the PCR reads with MiXCR anew, one entry per CDR3 protein. In the table there are 90,000 to 100,000 distinct CDR3 sequences, 20% to 30% of which are singletons. This specimen was PBMCs, taken before TCRalphabeta/CD19-depleted stem cell transplant. The chain has TRBV3-1 and TRBJ1-5; D unresolved. This receptor was obtained from a boy between 2 and 10 years old with acute lymphoblastic leukemia, due to receive a stem cell transplant. The CDR3 loop reads CASSQGRSNQPQHF. The DNA for the CDR3 is TGTGCCAGCAGCCAAGGGCGTAGCAATCAGCCCCAGCATTTT. The entire variable domain, with the rest obtained from reference TRBV3-1 and TRBJ1-5, is as follows: DTAVSQTPKYLVTQMGNDKSIKCEQNLGHDTMYWYKQDSKKFLKIMFSYNNKELIINETVPNRFSPKSPDKAHLNLHINSLELGDSAVYFCASSQGRSNQPQHFGDGTRLSIL.